Listed below are T cell receptor beta chains from one sample, sequenced in a study of identifying expanded T cells in peripheral blood. Only in-frame clones appear in the TCRdb table, and some are missing; sequencing was by immunoSEQ multiplex PCR. Here the sample spans under 150,000 clones, 86% being singletons. Sequencing was performed on blood. These receptors all stem from a person aged 18 to 70 in good health. CDR3s leave out the opening cysteine and the closing phenylalanine or tryptophan.

V: TRBV28; CDR3: ASSFGQGNGYT
V: TRBV19; CDR3: ASSAAGKYEQY
V: TRBV19; CDR3: ASSIRDRLTYEQY
V: TRBV4-2; CDR3: ASSQAGGGAETQY
V: TRBV6-5; CDR3: ASSYSSELGNSPLH
V: TRBV6-9; CDR3: ASSARRIGLYEQY
V: TRBV7-2; CDR3: ASSLGAGLNYGYT
V: TRBV5-1; CDR3: ASSTTFSRAPNTEAF
V: TRBV9; CDR3: ASSVGTDTQY
V: TRBV6-5; CDR3: ASSYSGGNQPQH
V: TRBV6-6; CDR3: ASKAGVGNTIY
V: TRBV6-4; CDR3: ASSDSSWGGSPLH
V: TRBV19; CDR3: ASSVQVSYWGYT
V: TRBV5-4; CDR3: ASSLSTGLSLYEQY
V: TRBV2; CDR3: ASNRQGPNTGELF
V: TRBV29-1; CDR3: SVLQGPSEAF
V: TRBV6-5; CDR3: ASSRQERNNSPLH
V: TRBV14; CDR3: ASSPISGTSGRGLNEQF
V: TRBV11-2; CDR3: ASSPGSYTDTQY
V: TRBV7-9; CDR3: ASSLTDRGAKNIQY
V: TRBV4-1; CDR3: ASSQGWTGGSGELF
V: TRBV5-1; CDR3: ASSLEQFNEKLF
V: TRBV2; CDR3: ASSAGTGGKRETQY
V: TRBV4-2; CDR3: ASSLGGAAYEQY
V: TRBV10-3; CDR3: AISESPIRGMDTEAF
V: TRBV7-3; CDR3: ASSSTGTSDSKY
V: TRBV5-6; CDR3: ASSFSRGEKLF
V: TRBV5-1; CDR3: ASSDYTGRNGYT
V: TRBV12-5; CDR3: ASGSQQNTGELF
V: TRBV7-9; CDR3: ASSSRDREGTNEQF
V: TRBV4-2; CDR3: ASSREGDTQY
V: TRBV4-2; CDR3: ASSPATGLAYEQY
V: TRBV19; CDR3: ASSIVSQPQH
V: TRBV28; CDR3: ASSFGRAGELF
V: TRBV18; CDR3: ASSPVLASDTQY